The 5 T cell receptor beta chains listed next were all sequenced from one sample in a study of T cell responses to AZD1222 COVID-19 vaccine. Sequencing was performed with immunoSEQ multiplex PCR; in TCRdb, only in-frame clones are kept and a portion is missing. The table includes 150,000 to 200,000 clones, 88% detected once. Specimen: peripheral blood, collected 28 days after the second AZD1222 dose. The receptors originated from an adult who received the AZD1222 COVID-19 vaccine.

J is TRBJ2-5 and V is TRBV7-2; maybe TRBD1 (5 bases). The V gene lost 3 bases and the J gene lost 2 bases, with 7 bases spanning the gap. In germline, CDR1 is SGHTA, CDR2 FQGNSA. The CDR3 length is 13 residues. CDR3: CASSFDSQETQYF. The CDR3 DNA reads as TGTGCCAGCAGCTTTGACAGTCAAGAGACCCAGTACTTC.

This clone has a handful of counts. The V call is TRBV28, the J call TRBJ1-2, with 8 positions matching TRBD1. Germline V CDR1 and CDR2: MDHEN, SYDVKM. V shed 9 bases and J 5 bases; nucleotides not matched to a gene: 11. The CDR3 sequence is 14 residues long. The CDR3 region is CASSISGGSYGYTF. In DNA form, the CDR3 reads TGTGCCAGTAGTATCTCAGGGGGCAGTTATGGCTACACCTTC.

The sample holds one count of this clone. This sequence joins TRBV7-3 and TRBJ2-7; 7 positions match TRBD2. The V and J ends lost 1 base and 0 bases, in that order; junction bases with no gene match: 3. The germline gives CDR1 SGHTA, CDR2 FQGTGA. This CDR3 is 15 amino acids long. DNA for the CDR3: TGTGCCAGCAGCTTAAGCGGCGGGAGCTCCTACGAGCAGTACTTC. It translates to CASSLSGGSSYEQYF.

CDR3 sequence: CASSQARVGPSGANVLTF. The CDR3 DNA follows: TGTGCCAGCAGCCAAGCCAGGGTTGGGCCTTCTGGGGCCAACGTCCTGACTTTC. This chain uses TRBV14 with TRBJ2-6; possible D gene TRBD1, 5 bases. The V end was cut by 1 base, the J end by 1 base, with 14 bases between. This CDR3 is built from 18 residues. Germline CDR1 and CDR2: SGHDN and FVKESK.

V gene TRBV10-3 combines with J gene TRBJ1-3; no clear D. Germline V gives CDR1 ENHRY, CDR2 SYGVKD. The V and J ends lost 3 bases and 5 bases respectively, with 14 bases between them. The CDR3 spans 15 residues. The CDR3, as DNA: TGTGCCATCAGTGACTTGACCGTAGACCGAAACACCATATATTTT. Translation: CAISDLTVDRNTIYF.